Sequencing of this T cell receptor beta chain was carried out in a study of shared clonotypes between healthy human individuals. Findings of the study overall: Among donors, clonotype sharing was expected to be affected by sequencing depth.

Notes on this clone: No antigen is known for it.

CD45RO-negative, CCR7-positively selected cells formed the naive CD8 fraction, excluding terminally differentiated effector memory CD45RA+ cells. Trimming removed 2 bases from V and 5 bases from J; junction bases left unmatched: 8. CDR3 size: 15 residues. Looked up from germline, CDR1 is SEHNR and CDR2 is FQNEAQ (reference sequence). The assay used deep level. Measured with immunoSEQ multiplex PCR; TCRdb has only the in-frame clones, and not every one. The sample includes about 2.1 million clones, 80% to 95% of them seen just once. The chain couples TRBV7-9 to TRBJ2-7, with 8 bases matching TRBD1. Sequences were obtained from naive CD8+ T cells from PBMCs. The receptor's source is a man aged 18 to 35 in good health. Some clones in this sample may be carry-over from other donors' samples. The CDR3 protein is CASSLFRTGSNEQYF. The CDR3, as DNA: TGTGCCAGCAGCTTATTCAGGACAGGGTCGAACGAGCAGTACTTC.